This is a list of T cell receptor beta chains from one sample in a study of CD8 T cells in Susac syndrome. TCRdb re-called the immunoSEQ multiplex PCR reads with MiXCR, one entry per CDR3 protein. The profile shows under 200,000 distinct CDR3 sequences, 90% to 95% of them singletons. Material: CD4+ T cells from PBMCs. The receptors stem from a human donor in good health. Both conserved end residues are part of each CDR3. The D gene is left open where the match is weak. Only part of the rows carry a size: once, few, many, or a class if the clone is expanded.

V gene: TRBV27; J gene: TRBJ1-4; clone size: NA; D gene: NA; CDR3 protein: CASSARRNENLFF; CDR3 DNA: TGTGCCAGCAGTGCCCGAAGAAATGAAAACCTGTTTTTT
V gene: TRBV5-6; J gene: TRBJ1-2; clone size: NA; D gene: NA; CDR3 protein: CASSPRWAGPANYGYTF; CDR3 DNA: TGTGCCAGCAGCCCAAGGTGGGCAGGGCCTGCTAACTATGGCTACACCTTC
V gene: TRBV20-1; J gene: TRBJ2-7; clone size: NA; D gene: TRBD1; CDR3 protein: CSARLGTGTYEQYF; CDR3 DNA: TGCAGTGCTAGGCTCGGGACAGGAACCTACGAGCAGTACTTC
V gene: TRBV12-3/TRBV12-4; J gene: TRBJ1-5; clone size: NA; D gene: NA; CDR3 protein: CASSWADQPQHF; CDR3 DNA: TGTGCCAGCAGTTGGGCCGATCAGCCCCAGCATTTT
V gene: TRBV6-5; J gene: TRBJ1-1; clone size: NA; D gene: NA; CDR3 protein: CASSGPDRGAFF; CDR3 DNA: TGTGCCAGCAGCGGACCGGACCGGGGAGCTTTCTTT
V gene: TRBV27; J gene: TRBJ2-3; clone size: NA; D gene: TRBD1; CDR3 protein: CASRDRATDTQYF; CDR3 DNA: TGTGCCAGCCGGGACAGGGCCACAGATACGCAGTATTTT
V gene: TRBV5-1; J gene: TRBJ2-5; clone size: NA; D gene: NA; CDR3 protein: CASTQPSSGQETQYF; CDR3 DNA: TGCGCCAGTACCCAACCCTCGAGCGGCCAAGAGACCCAGTACTTC
V gene: TRBV7-2; J gene: TRBJ2-7; clone size: NA; D gene: TRBD1; CDR3 protein: CASSQRTGGIYEQYF; CDR3 DNA: TGTGCCAGCAGCCAACGGACAGGGGGCATTTACGAGCAGTACTTC
V gene: TRBV28; J gene: TRBJ1-5; clone size: NA; D gene: NA; CDR3 protein: CASSQTNQPQHF; CDR3 DNA: TGTGCCAGCAGTCAGACAAATCAGCCCCAGCATTTT
V gene: TRBV9; J gene: TRBJ2-7; clone size: NA; D gene: NA; CDR3 protein: CASSVGANPTYEQYF; CDR3 DNA: TGTGCCAGCAGCGTAGGGGCAAATCCGACCTACGAGCAGTACTTC
V gene: TRBV19; J gene: TRBJ1-1; clone size: NA; D gene: NA; CDR3 protein: CASSPRAGSEAFF; CDR3 DNA: TGTGCCAGTAGTCCACGCGCGGGGTCCGAAGCTTTCTTT
V gene: TRBV29-1; J gene: TRBJ2-4; clone size: NA; D gene: NA; CDR3 protein: CSVEGSGRVDDKNIQYF; CDR3 DNA: TGCAGCGTTGAAGGCTCAGGCAGGGTCGATGACAAAAACATTCAGTACTTC
V gene: TRBV3-1; J gene: TRBJ1-2; clone size: NA; D gene: NA; CDR3 protein: CASSRRGTAGYTF; CDR3 DNA: TGTGCCAGCAGCCGAAGGGGGACGGCTGGCTACACCTTC
V gene: TRBV11-1; J gene: TRBJ1-5; clone size: NA; D gene: NA; CDR3 protein: CASSLWSDKGNQPQHF; CDR3 DNA: TGTGCCAGCAGCTTATGGTCCGACAAGGGCAATCAGCCCCAGCATTTT
V gene: TRBV29-1; J gene: TRBJ2-1; clone size: NA; D gene: NA; CDR3 protein: CSVEDWAGIEKFF; CDR3 DNA: TGCAGCGTTGAAGATTGGGCAGGGATTGAAAAGTTCTTC
V gene: TRBV24-1; J gene: TRBJ2-1; clone size: NA; D gene: NA; CDR3 protein: CATSDGNEQFF; CDR3 DNA: TGTGCCACCAGTGATGGTAATGAGCAGTTCTTC
V gene: TRBV13; J gene: TRBJ2-5; clone size: NA; D gene: NA; CDR3 protein: CASSRYTALETQYF; CDR3 DNA: TGTGCCAGCAGTCGTTACACAGCCTTAGAGACCCAGTACTTC
V gene: TRBV4-3; J gene: TRBJ2-3; clone size: NA; D gene: NA; CDR3 protein: CASSQDSQLGTQYF; CDR3 DNA: TGCGCCAGCAGCCAAGATAGCCAATTGGGTACGCAGTATTTT
V gene: TRBV15; J gene: TRBJ1-2; clone size: NA; D gene: NA; CDR3 protein: CATSSLRELYGYTF; CDR3 DNA: TGTGCCACCAGCAGCCTCAGAGAGTTGTATGGCTACACCTTC
V gene: TRBV19; J gene: TRBJ2-5; clone size: NA; D gene: NA; CDR3 protein: CASKNSEETQYF; CDR3 DNA: TGTGCCAGTAAAAACAGCGAGGAGACCCAGTACTTC
V gene: TRBV6-6; J gene: TRBJ2-5; clone size: NA; D gene: TRBD2; CDR3 protein: CASSPRRSGQETQYF; CDR3 DNA: TGTGCCAGCAGTCCCAGGCGTAGCGGGCAAGAGACCCAGTACTTC
V gene: TRBV6-1; J gene: TRBJ2-5; clone size: NA; D gene: NA; CDR3 protein: CASSKEVGSQETQYF; CDR3 DNA: TGTGCCAGCAGTAAAGAAGTAGGGTCACAGGAGACCCAGTACTTC
V gene: TRBV19; J gene: TRBJ2-6; clone size: NA; D gene: NA; CDR3 protein: CASSSSGSGANVLTF; CDR3 DNA: TGTGCCAGTAGTAGCTCGGGGTCTGGGGCCAACGTCCTGACTTTC
V gene: TRBV20-1; J gene: TRBJ1-1; clone size: once; D gene: TRBD1; CDR3 protein: CSATRDRVTEAFF; CDR3 DNA: TGCAGTGCTACGAGGGACAGGGTCACTGAAGCTTTCTTT
V gene: TRBV18; J gene: TRBJ1-2; clone size: NA; D gene: TRBD1; CDR3 protein: CASSPTGTATLGGYTF; CDR3 DNA: TGTGCCAGCTCACCGACAGGGACAGCGACGTTGGGAGGCTACACCTTC
V gene: TRBV5-1; J gene: TRBJ1-1; clone size: NA; D gene: NA; CDR3 protein: CASSAQPTTTEAFF; CDR3 DNA: TGCGCCAGCAGCGCTCAACCAACGACAACTGAAGCTTTCTTT
V gene: TRBV29-1; J gene: TRBJ1-1; clone size: once; D gene: NA; CDR3 protein: CSVMVVQNTEAFF; CDR3 DNA: TGCAGCGTTATGGTAGTCCAAAACACTGAAGCTTTCTTT
V gene: TRBV3-1; J gene: TRBJ1-1; clone size: NA; D gene: NA; CDR3 protein: CASSQDRQTFSEAFF; CDR3 DNA: TGTGCCAGCAGCCAAGATCGGCAGACTTTCTCTGAAGCTTTCTTT
V gene: TRBV11-3; J gene: TRBJ1-1; clone size: NA; D gene: NA; CDR3 protein: CASSRSGNTEAFF; CDR3 DNA: TGTGCCAGCAGCCGATCCGGGAACACTGAAGCTTTCTTT
V gene: TRBV3-1; J gene: TRBJ1-1; clone size: NA; D gene: NA; CDR3 protein: CASSQGLTGTEAFF; CDR3 DNA: TGTGCCAGCAGCCAAGGACTCACGGGCACTGAAGCTTTCTTT
V gene: TRBV12-3/TRBV12-4; J gene: TRBJ1-2; clone size: NA; D gene: NA; CDR3 protein: CASSPTYRTQGYTF; CDR3 DNA: TGTGCCAGCAGCCCCACCTATCGAACTCAAGGCTACACCTTC
V gene: TRBV29-1; J gene: TRBJ2-3; clone size: NA; D gene: NA; CDR3 protein: CSVLKGDTDTQYF; CDR3 DNA: TGCAGCGTTTTAAAGGGGGACACAGATACGCAGTATTTT
V gene: TRBV10-3; J gene: TRBJ2-3; clone size: NA; D gene: NA; CDR3 protein: CAISDSTGGDTQYF; CDR3 DNA: TGTGCCATCAGTGATTCGACTGGTGGAGATACGCAGTATTTT
V gene: TRBV20-1; J gene: TRBJ2-5; clone size: NA; D gene: NA; CDR3 protein: CSARGAGSQETQYF; CDR3 DNA: TGCAGTGCCCGGGGGGCGGGATCACAAGAGACCCAGTACTTC
V gene: TRBV20-1; J gene: TRBJ1-5; clone size: NA; D gene: NA; CDR3 protein: CSASRGDLPPQHF; CDR3 DNA: TGCAGTGCGTCAAGGGGGGACTTGCCACCCCAGCATTTT
V gene: TRBV7-9; J gene: TRBJ1-1; clone size: NA; D gene: TRBD1; CDR3 protein: CASSPDRGLAFF; CDR3 DNA: TGTGCCAGCAGCCCCGACAGGGGCTTGGCTTTCTTT
V gene: TRBV14; J gene: TRBJ2-1; clone size: NA; D gene: TRBD1; CDR3 protein: CASRERQGSFGEQFF; CDR3 DNA: TGTGCCAGCAGGGAAAGACAGGGCTCGTTCGGTGAGCAGTTCTTC
V gene: TRBV29-1; J gene: TRBJ1-2; clone size: NA; D gene: TRBD1; CDR3 protein: CSVRRGPGGYTF; CDR3 DNA: TGCAGCGTCCGCAGGGGGCCGGGTGGCTACACCTTC
V gene: TRBV24-1; J gene: TRBJ2-5; clone size: NA; D gene: NA; CDR3 protein: CATSDTPRPQETQYF; CDR3 DNA: TGTGCCACCAGTGATACCCCCAGGCCCCAAGAGACCCAGTACTTC
V gene: TRBV7-9; J gene: TRBJ1-6; clone size: NA; D gene: NA; CDR3 protein: CASSLGAAVTALHF; CDR3 DNA: TGTGCCAGCAGCTTAGGGGCCGCAGTAACAGCCCTCCACTTT
V gene: TRBV20-1; J gene: TRBJ2-3; clone size: NA; D gene: NA; CDR3 protein: CSALDPNGDTQYF; CDR3 DNA: TGCAGTGCCCTGGACCCAAACGGGGATACGCAGTATTTT
V gene: TRBV25-1; J gene: TRBJ2-1; clone size: NA; D gene: NA; CDR3 protein: CASGDLSSYNEQFF; CDR3 DNA: TGTGCCAGCGGGGACTTAAGCTCCTACAATGAGCAGTTCTTC
V gene: TRBV6-5; J gene: TRBJ1-2; clone size: NA; D gene: NA; CDR3 protein: CASSAFGGYTF; CDR3 DNA: TGTGCCAGCAGCGCATTCGGGGGCTACACCTTC
V gene: TRBV30; J gene: TRBJ1-5; clone size: NA; D gene: NA; CDR3 protein: CAWSRTANQPQHF; CDR3 DNA: TGTGCCTGGAGTAGGACAGCTAATCAGCCCCAGCATTTT
V gene: TRBV15; J gene: TRBJ1-2; clone size: NA; D gene: NA; CDR3 protein: CATSRQRMGGYTF; CDR3 DNA: TGTGCCACCAGCAGGCAGAGAATGGGGGGCTACACCTTC
V gene: TRBV29-1; J gene: TRBJ2-1; clone size: NA; D gene: NA; CDR3 protein: CSDRRAGSSYNEQFF; CDR3 DNA: TGCAGCGATCGGAGGGCAGGAAGCTCCTACAATGAGCAGTTCTTC
V gene: TRBV6-5; J gene: TRBJ2-5; clone size: NA; D gene: NA; CDR3 protein: CASRDQGLMGETQYF; CDR3 DNA: TGTGCCAGCAGAGATCAGGGACTCATGGGGGAGACCCAGTACTTC
V gene: TRBV3-1; J gene: TRBJ1-1; clone size: NA; D gene: NA; CDR3 protein: CASSRSDRNTEAFF; CDR3 DNA: TGTGCCAGCAGCCGATCGGACAGGAACACTGAAGCTTTCTTT
V gene: TRBV19; J gene: TRBJ1-2; clone size: NA; D gene: NA; CDR3 protein: CASSTILGPGTTGTF; CDR3 DNA: TGTGCCAGTAGTACAATCCTGGGACCAGGCACCACCGGCACCTTC
V gene: TRBV25-1; J gene: TRBJ2-3; clone size: NA; D gene: NA; CDR3 protein: CASSDVGRIGADTQYF; CDR3 DNA: TGTGCCAGCAGTGATGTGGGTAGGATCGGCGCAGATACGCAGTATTTT
V gene: TRBV3-1; J gene: TRBJ1-2; clone size: NA; D gene: NA; CDR3 protein: CASSQGALNYGYTF; CDR3 DNA: TGTGCCAGCAGCCAGGGGGCTTTGAACTATGGCTACACCTTC
V gene: TRBV5-1; J gene: TRBJ1-2; clone size: NA; D gene: NA; CDR3 protein: CASSSTVNYGYTF; CDR3 DNA: TGCGCCAGCAGTTCGACAGTAAACTATGGCTACACCTTC